This T cell receptor (beta chain) was sequenced during a study of cytomegalovirus exposure and HLA in healthy donors. Study information: Earlier work reported 100 million or so unique TCR beta sequences from about 179 million T cells.

Donors showed nominal health when sampled, although they likely had unrecorded immune exposures. Vbeta (60) and Jbeta (13) primers were used in the PCR. Authors' processing steps: Approximately 11 million of 75 million to 85 million unique TCR beta chains were shared, per a later count. Produced via immunoSEQ multiplex PCR; TCRdb's table is partial and in-frame only. D and trimming come from the DNA, and the V and J calls and clone size come from that table. The sample lists 150,000 to 200,000 clones, 68% occurring once. Study-wide points: By HLA locus, TCR association rates varied in a later analysis, with DRB1 showing the most and HLA-C the fewest.

Note on this clone: Its antigen is not known.

The sample taken for sequencing was PBMCs. This clonotype was sampled from a man aged 45-65 years in good health and CMV-seronegative.

CDR3 DNA: TGCGCCAGCAGCTCCGGACAGGGTAAAGAGACCCAGTACTTC. Amino acids: CASSSGQGKETQYF. The V and J genes are TRBV5-1 and TRBJ2-5, with 8 bases identical to TRBD1. The germline V gene has CDR1 SGHRS and CDR2 YFSETQ. After removal of 3 bases from V and 3 bases from J, the junction contained 4 bases not matched to a gene. CDR3 size: 14 residues.